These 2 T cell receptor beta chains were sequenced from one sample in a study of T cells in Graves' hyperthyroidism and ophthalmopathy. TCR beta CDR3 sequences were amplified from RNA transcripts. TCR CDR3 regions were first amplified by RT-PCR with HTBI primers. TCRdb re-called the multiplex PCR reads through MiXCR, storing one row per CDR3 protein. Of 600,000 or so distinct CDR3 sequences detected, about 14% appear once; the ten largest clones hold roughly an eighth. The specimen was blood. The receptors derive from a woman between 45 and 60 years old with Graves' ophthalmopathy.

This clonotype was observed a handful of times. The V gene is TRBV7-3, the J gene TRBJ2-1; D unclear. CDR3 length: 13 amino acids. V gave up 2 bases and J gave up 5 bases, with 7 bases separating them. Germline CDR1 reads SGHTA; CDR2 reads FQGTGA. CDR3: CASSLRQDNEQFF. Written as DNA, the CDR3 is TGTGCCAGCAGCTTACGCCAAGACAATGAGCAGTTCTTC.

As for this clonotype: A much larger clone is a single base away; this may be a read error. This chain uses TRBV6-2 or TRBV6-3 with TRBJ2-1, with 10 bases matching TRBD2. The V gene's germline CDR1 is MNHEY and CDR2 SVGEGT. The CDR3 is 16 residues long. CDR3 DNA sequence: TGTGCCGGCAGTTCCCAGTCTAGCGGGAGTCGCACTGAGCAGTTCTTC. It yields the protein CAGSSQSSGSRTEQFF.